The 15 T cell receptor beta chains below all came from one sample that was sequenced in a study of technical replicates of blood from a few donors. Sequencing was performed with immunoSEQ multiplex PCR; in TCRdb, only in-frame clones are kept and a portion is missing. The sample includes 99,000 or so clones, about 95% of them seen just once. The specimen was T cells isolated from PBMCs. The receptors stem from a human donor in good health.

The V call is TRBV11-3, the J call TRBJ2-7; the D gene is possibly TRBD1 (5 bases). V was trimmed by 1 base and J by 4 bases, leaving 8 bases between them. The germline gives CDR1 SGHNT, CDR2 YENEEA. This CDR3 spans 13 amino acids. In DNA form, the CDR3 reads TGTGCCAGCAGCTTAGGGGGCGTTTACGAGCAGTACTTC. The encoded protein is CASSLGGVYEQYF.

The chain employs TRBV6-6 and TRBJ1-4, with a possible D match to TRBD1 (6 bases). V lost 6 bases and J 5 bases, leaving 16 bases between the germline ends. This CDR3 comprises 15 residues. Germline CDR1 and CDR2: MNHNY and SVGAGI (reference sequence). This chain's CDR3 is CASSDRGHPNEKLFF. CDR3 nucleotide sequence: TGTGCCAGCAGCGACCGGGGACATCCGAATGAAAAACTGTTTTTT.

The CDR3 DNA is TGTGCCAGTAGTATCCTGGTGAGGCAGGGCGACACTGAAGCTTTCTTT. Its protein is CASSILVRQGDTEAFF. The chain links TRBV19 to TRBJ1-1, with D tentatively TRBD1 (5 bases). The V end lost 3 bases, the J end lost 3 bases, and 17 bases lay between the germline ends. Per the germline V gene, CDR1 is LNHDA and CDR2 is SQIVND (reference sequence). This CDR3 has 16 amino acids.

The CDR3 spells CASSLTGGNTEAFF. The CDR3 DNA reads TGCGCCAGCAGCTTGACAGGGGGGAACACTGAAGCTTTCTTT. V usage is TRBV5-1 and J usage is TRBJ1-1, with TRBD1 identical over 8 bases. The CDR3 covers 14 residues. Germline V lookup: CDR1 SGHRS, CDR2 YFSETQ. Trimming cost V 1 base and J 1 base; bases outside gene matches: 0. Variable domain in full (rest from reference TRBV5-1 and TRBJ1-1): KAGVTQTPRYLIKTRGQQVTLSCSPISGHRSVSWYQQTPGQGLQFLFEYFSETQRNKGNFPGRFSGRQFSNSRSEMNVSTLELGDSALYLCASSLTGGNTEAFFGQGTRLTVV.

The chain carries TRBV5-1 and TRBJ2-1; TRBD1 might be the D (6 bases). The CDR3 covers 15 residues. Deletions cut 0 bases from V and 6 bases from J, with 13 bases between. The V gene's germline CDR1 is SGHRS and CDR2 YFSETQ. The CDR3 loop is CASSLEWGPGNEQFF. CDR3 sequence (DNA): TGCGCCAGCAGCTTGGAGTGGGGGCCCGGCAATGAGCAGTTCTTC.

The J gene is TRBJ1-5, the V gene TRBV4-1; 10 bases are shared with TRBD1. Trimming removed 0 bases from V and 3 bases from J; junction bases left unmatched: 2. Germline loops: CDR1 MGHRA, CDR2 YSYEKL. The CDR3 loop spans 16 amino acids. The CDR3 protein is CASSQEGTGVNQPQHF. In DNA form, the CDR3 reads TGCGCCAGCAGCCAAGAAGGGACAGGGGTCAATCAGCCCCAGCATTTT.

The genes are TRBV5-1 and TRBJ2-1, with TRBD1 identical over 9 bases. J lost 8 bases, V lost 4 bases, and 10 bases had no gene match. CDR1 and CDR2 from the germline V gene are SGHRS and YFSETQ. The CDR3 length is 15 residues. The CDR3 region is CASSEGTGTFDEQFF. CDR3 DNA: TGCGCCAGCAGCGAAGGGACAGGGACCTTTGATGAGCAGTTCTTC.

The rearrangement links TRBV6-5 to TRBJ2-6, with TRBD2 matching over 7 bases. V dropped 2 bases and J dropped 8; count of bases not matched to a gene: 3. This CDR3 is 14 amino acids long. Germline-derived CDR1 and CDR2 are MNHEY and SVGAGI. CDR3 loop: CASSYQRGPNVLTF. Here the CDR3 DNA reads TGTGCCAGCAGTTACCAGCGGGGACCCAACGTCCTGACTTTC.

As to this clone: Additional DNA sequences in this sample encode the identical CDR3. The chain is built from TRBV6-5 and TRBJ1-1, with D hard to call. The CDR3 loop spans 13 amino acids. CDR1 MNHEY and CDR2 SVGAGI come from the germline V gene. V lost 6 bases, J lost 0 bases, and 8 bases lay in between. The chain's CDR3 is CASRRGLNTEAFF. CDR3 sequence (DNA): TGTGCCAGCAGGAGAGGTCTGAACACTGAAGCTTTCTTT.

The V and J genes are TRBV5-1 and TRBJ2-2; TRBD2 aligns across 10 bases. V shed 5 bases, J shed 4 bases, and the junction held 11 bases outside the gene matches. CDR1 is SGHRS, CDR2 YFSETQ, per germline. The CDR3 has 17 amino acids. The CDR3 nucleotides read TGCGCCAGCAGAAAGGGGAGCGGGGGGGCAGCCACCGGGGAGCTGTTTTTT. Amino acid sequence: CASRKGSGGAATGELFF.

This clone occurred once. This CDR3 reads CADRGGGVPNEKLFF. DNA for the CDR3: TGCGCCGACCGGGGAGGAGGGGTCCCTAATGAAAAACTGTTTTTT. V and J are TRBV5-1 and TRBJ1-4; the D gene is possibly TRBD1 (5 bases). Germline values: CDR1 SGHRS, CDR2 YFSETQ. The CDR3 sequence is 15 residues long. V was clipped by 10 bases and J by 3 bases, with 19 bases between them.

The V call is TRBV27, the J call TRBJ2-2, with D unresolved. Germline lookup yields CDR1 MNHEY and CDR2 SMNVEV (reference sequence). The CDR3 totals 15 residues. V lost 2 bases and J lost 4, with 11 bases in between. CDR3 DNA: TGTGCCAGCAGTTTAGAGGAGCCGGGCACCGGGGAGCTGTTTTTT. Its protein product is CASSLEEPGTGELFF.

The CDR3 here is CASSFRGLFGYTF. Written as DNA, the CDR3 is TGTGCCAGCAGTTTCCGGGGACTCTTTGGCTACACCTTC. The gene calls are TRBV27 and TRBJ1-2, with D possibly being TRBD1 (5 bases). The germline V gene has CDR1 MNHEY and CDR2 SMNVEV (reference sequence). With 3 bases removed from V and 7 bases from J, the gap between germline ends came to 12 bases. The CDR3 extends over 13 amino acids.

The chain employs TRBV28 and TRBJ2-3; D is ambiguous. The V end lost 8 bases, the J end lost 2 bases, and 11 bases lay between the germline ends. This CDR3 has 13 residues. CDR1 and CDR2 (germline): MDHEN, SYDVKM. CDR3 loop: CASGSVDTDTQYF. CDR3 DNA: TGTGCCAGCGGCTCAGTTGACACAGATACGCAGTATTTT.

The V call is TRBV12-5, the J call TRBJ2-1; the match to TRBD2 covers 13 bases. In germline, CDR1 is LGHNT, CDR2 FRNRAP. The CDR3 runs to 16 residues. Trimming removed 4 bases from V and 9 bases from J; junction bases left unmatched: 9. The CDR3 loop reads CASGSILAGGPVEQFF. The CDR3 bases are TGTGCTAGTGGTTCAATACTAGCGGGGGGGCCCGTTGAGCAGTTCTTC.